The 24 T cell receptor beta chains below come from one sample, sequenced in a study of patients and donors after allogeneic stem cell transplantation. TCRdb re-called the RT-PCR reads through MiXCR, storing one row per CDR3 protein. Among more than 75,000 distinct CDR3 sequences listed, roughly 5.2% were seen once. The sample taken for sequencing was blood, either unsorted or a sorted T cell fraction (not recorded which). The source is a human donor who was either an allogeneic HSCT recipient or a stem cell or donor lymphocyte infusion donor (not recorded which). It is not recorded whose cells these are; they may come from a transplant donor.

This clonotype turned up a few times. The V gene is TRBV6-1, the J gene TRBJ2-1; TRBD2 matches at 9 bases. J gave up 5 bases and V 6 bases, and 14 bases lay outside the gene matches. Germline CDR1 and CDR2: MNHNS and SASEGT. This CDR3 has 17 residues. The CDR3: CASSTPRQRGADNEQFF. Written as DNA, the CDR3 is TGTGCCAGCAGCACCCCGCGCCAGCGGGGGGCCGACAATGAGCAGTTCTTC.

This clonotype has a count of ten or more. This chain connects TRBV18 to TRBJ1-1; 11 nucleotides match TRBD1. This CDR3 has 17 amino acids. The germline V gene encodes CDR1 KGHSH and CDR2 LQKENI. Trimming took 6 bases from V and 4 from J; bases not matched to a gene: 13. In DNA form, the CDR3 reads TGTGCCAGCTCTCCAACGTATGGGACAGGGGGGAGCACTGAAGCTTTCTTT. It is translated as CASSPTYGTGGSTEAFF.

As concerns this clonotype: This could be a read error, since a much larger clone is one nucleotide away. The chain carries TRBV10-3 and TRBJ2-2; D could derive from TRBD1 or TRBD2 (5 bases each). CDR1 and CDR2 (germline): ENHRY, SYGVKD. Trimming pared 7 bases from V and 0 bases from J, leaving 9 bases between. The CDR3 contains 14 residues. For the CDR3, the DNA is TGTGCCATCAAACGGGGACCGAACACCGGGGAGCTGTTTTTT. Its protein is CAIKRGPNTGELFF.

This clonotype came up many times. The chain combines TRBV5-1 with TRBJ2-2; D is uncertain. The CDR3 runs 16 residues. V was clipped by 2 bases and J by 0 bases, with 11 bases between them. Per the germline V gene, CDR1 is SGHRS and CDR2 is YFSETQ. Here the CDR3 DNA reads TGCGCCAGCAGCTTTGATAGCCGTACGAACACCGGGGAGCTGTTTTTT. Protein: CASSFDSRTNTGELFF.

The sample holds a few counts of this clonotype. The gene calls are TRBV11-2 and TRBJ2-1; 11 bases line up with TRBD1. This CDR3 contains 15 residues. Germline trimming cut 8 bases from V and 4 bases from J; bases unmatched to any gene: 7. Germline CDR1 is SGHAT and CDR2 is FQNNGV. CDR3 coding DNA: TGTGCCAGCGGATTCCGGGACAGGGGGTACAATGAGCAGTTCTTC. This gives the protein CASGFRDRGYNEQFF.

This clonotype was seen many times. This sequence joins TRBV4-1 and TRBJ2-3, with TRBD2 matching 7 bases. V gave up 4 bases and J gave up 5 bases; unmatched junction bases: 9. This CDR3 is 15 amino acids long. Per the germline V gene, CDR1 is MGHRA and CDR2 is YSYEKL. The CDR3 nucleotides are TGCGCCAGCAGCCTTTCGGGACGGGGGGAAGATACGCAGTATTTT. Translated, it gives CASSLSGRGEDTQYF.

This clonotype was observed a handful of times. V gene TRBV13 combines with J gene TRBJ2-7; no firm D call. Trimming took off 5 bases at V and 1 base at J, with 12 bases between the two ends. The CDR3 sequence is 14 residues long. Germline-derived CDR1 and CDR2 are PRHDT and FYEKMQ (reference sequence). CDR3: CASSPPQPSYEQYF. The DNA for the CDR3 is TGTGCCAGCAGCCCCCCCCAACCTTCCTACGAGCAGTACTTC.

This clonotype was seen many times. The genes are TRBV27 and TRBJ1-2; D may be TRBD1 (6 bases). CDR3 length equals 14 residues. V was cut by 2 bases and J by 4 bases, with 11 bases left in between. From germline, CDR1 is MNHEY and CDR2 SMNVEV (reference sequence). The CDR3 DNA sequence: TGTGCCAGCAGTTTAGGCGGCAGGGGCTATGGCTACACCTTC. Its protein product is CASSLGGRGYGYTF.

In its sample, this clonotype was seen many times. The chain uses TRBV5-1 and TRBJ2-5; 8 bases map to TRBD2. This CDR3 is 15 amino acids long. CDR1 and CDR2 from the germline V gene are SGHRS and YFSETQ. The ends lost 4 bases at V and 2 bases at J; junction bases unmatched: 7. The CDR3 protein is CASSAGSGGQETQYF. The CDR3 coding sequence is TGCGCCAGCAGCGCCGGAAGCGGGGGACAAGAGACCCAGTACTTC.

This clonotype was seen ten or more times. This rearrangement joins TRBV2 to TRBJ2-1; D could derive from TRBD1 or TRBD2 (6 bases each). CDR1 and CDR2 from the germline V gene are SNHLY and FYNNEI. The germline V and J ends were trimmed by 6 bases and 1 base, with 16 bases remaining between them. The CDR3 is made up of 16 amino acids. DNA of the CDR3: TGTGCCAGCAGAGGGGGACTGGGGCTTTCCTACAATGAGCAGTTCTTC. It encodes CASRGGLGLSYNEQFF. The full variable domain, in which reference TRBV2 and TRBJ2-1 provide the parts outside the CDR3, is EPEVTQTPSHQVTQMGQEVILRCVPISNHLYFYWYRQILGQKVEFLVSFYNNEISEKSEIFDDQFSVERPDGSNFTLKIRSTKLEDSAMYFCASRGGLGLSYNEQFFGPGTRLTVL.

This clonotype showed up many times. The V call is TRBV29-1, the J call TRBJ1-3; 8 nucleotides line up with TRBD1. This CDR3 spans 13 amino acids. Germline V gene sequence: CDR1 SQVTM, CDR2 ANQGSEA. The CDR3: CTPDRVTGNTIYF. The CDR3, as DNA: TGCACCCCGGACAGGGTGACTGGAAACACCATATATTTT.

At least ten counts were recorded for this clonotype. V and J are TRBV20-1 and TRBJ1-1; maybe TRBD1 (6 bases). CDR3 length: 16 amino acids. Germline V gene data show CDR1 as DFQATT and CDR2 as SNEGSKA (reference sequence). V was pared by 6 bases and J by 2 bases, with 22 bases between. CDR3 sequence (DNA): TGCAGTGCACCAGAAGGGGGGCGGGGGCTAAACACTGAAGCTTTCTTT. The encoded protein is CSAPEGGRGLNTEAFF.

This clonotype was seen many times. V usage is TRBV11-3 and J usage is TRBJ2-7; D gene ambiguous. From germline, CDR1 is SGHNT and CDR2 YENEEA. With 2 bases removed from V and 2 bases from J, the gap between germline ends came to 13 bases. This CDR3 is built from 15 residues. DNA for the CDR3: TGTGCCAGCAGCTTATCCTCGGGCTCTGCCTACGAGCAGTACTTC. Its protein is CASSLSSGSAYEQYF.

Only a few counts were recorded for this clonotype. CDR3 amino acids: CASSSRGGVGETQYF. DNA of the CDR3: TGTGCCAGCAGCTCACGGGGGGGCGTCGGGGAGACCCAGTACTTC. The rearrangement links TRBV11-3 to TRBJ2-5; 8 positions match TRBD2. The CDR3 runs to 15 residues. V lost 4 bases to trimming and J lost 5 bases; unmatched junction nucleotides: 9. Germline values: CDR1 SGHNT, CDR2 YENEEA.

This clonotype appeared many times. The gene calls are TRBV19 and TRBJ2-1; tentatively, D is TRBD1 (5 bases). Trimming shortened V by 9 bases and J by 4 bases, and 13 bases separated the two germline ends. CDR3 size: 13 residues. Germline V gene sequence: CDR1 LNHDA, CDR2 SQIVND (reference sequence). The CDR3: CASALGRYNEQFF. The CDR3 DNA is TGTGCCAGCGCCTTGGGGCGTTACAATGAGCAGTTCTTC.

This clonotype was detected a few times. V and J are TRBV24-1 and TRBJ2-2; D might be TRBD2 (5 bases). This CDR3 has 15 residues. Trimming stripped 5 bases from V and 0 bases from J, with 9 bases between. The V gene's germline CDR1 is KGHDR and CDR2 SFDVKD. Written as DNA, the CDR3 is TGTGCCACCAGTGCCAGCGGCGCGAACACCGGGGAGCTGTTTTTT. Its protein is CATSASGANTGELFF.

This sequence joins TRBV7-3 and TRBJ2-2; the D is unclear. CDR1 SGHTA and CDR2 FQGTGA come from the germline V gene. Trimming took off 2 bases at V and 0 bases at J, with 7 bases between the two ends. The CDR3 spans 15 residues. The CDR3 nucleotides read TGTGCCAGCAGCTTACAAGGGCCGAACACCGGGGAGCTGTTTTTT. This gives the protein CASSLQGPNTGELFF.

V and J are TRBV5-1 and TRBJ2-3, with D possibly TRBD2 on 7 matching bases. V gave up 3 bases and J gave up 4 bases, with 18 bases separating them. The CDR3 covers 16 residues. Germline V CDR1 and CDR2: SGHRS, YFSETQ. CDR3 DNA sequence: TGCGCCAGCAGCTACGGTGGGGGGGGCGCGGCAGATACGCAGTATTTT. Amino acids: CASSYGGGGAADTQYF.

The table lists this clonotype with many counts. V usage is TRBV20-1 and J usage is TRBJ2-6, with a possible D match to TRBD1 (5 bases). This CDR3 is built from 12 residues. The V gene lost 6 bases and the J gene lost 2 bases, with 5 bases spanning the gap. CDR1 is DFQATT, CDR2 SNEGSKA, per germline (reference sequence). In DNA, the CDR3 is TGCAGTGCCAGGGCTGGGGCCAACGTCCTGACTTTC. Translating gives CSARAGANVLTF.

The chain is built from TRBV6-2 or TRBV6-3 and TRBJ2-1, with TRBD2 as a possible D gene (7 bases). V lost 4 bases and J 6 bases, leaving 16 bases between the germline ends. CDR1 and CDR2 (germline): MNHEY, SVGEGT. The length of the CDR3 is 15 residues. The CDR3 DNA reads TGTGCCAGCAGTTCTCTAAGGGGGAGGGGCAATGAGCAGTTCTTC. Encoded protein: CASSSLRGRGNEQFF.

This clonotype was observed at least ten times. This chain joins TRBV11-2 and TRBJ1-2, with 8 positions matching TRBD1. Germline CDR1 and CDR2: SGHAT and FQNNGV. The CDR3 sequence is 15 residues long. J was trimmed by 5 bases and V by 3 bases; bases with no gene match: 8. The chain's CDR3 is CASSLQTGTGYGYTF. The CDR3 region has the DNA TGTGCCAGCAGCTTGCAAACCGGGACAGGTTATGGCTACACCTTC.

This clonotype was observed at least ten times. The chain couples TRBV28 to TRBJ2-1, with 12 bases lining up with TRBD2. Losses at the gene ends were 5 bases for V and 7 bases for J; bases not matched to a gene: 9. Germline CDR1 and CDR2: MDHEN and SYDVKM. The CDR3 extends over 16 amino acids. The chain's CDR3 is CASSILTSGRRNEQFF. In DNA form, the CDR3 reads TGTGCCAGCAGTATCCTGACTAGCGGGAGACGGAATGAGCAGTTCTTC.

Many counts were recorded for this clonotype. This chain's CDR3 is CASSPGGQGARQPQHF. CDR3 DNA sequence: TGTGCCAGCAGTCCCGGAGGACAGGGGGCGAGACAGCCCCAGCATTTT. The V call is TRBV27, the J call TRBJ1-5; 11 bases line up with TRBD1. V lost 5 bases and J lost 7; bases outside the gene matches: 10. The CDR3 runs to 16 residues. Per germline, CDR1 MNHEY and CDR2 SMNVEV (reference sequence).

This clonotype has more than one count but fewer than ten. The chain employs TRBV2 and TRBJ2-7; either TRBD1 or TRBD2 may supply D (5 bases each). The V gene's germline CDR1 is SNHLY and CDR2 FYNNEI. The CDR3 runs 16 residues. The V and J ends lost 2 bases and 3 bases respectively, with 17 bases between them. The CDR3 bases are TGTGCCAGCAGTGAACGACGGGCAGGGACGGGCTACGAGCAGTACTTC. Amino acid sequence: CASSERRAGTGYEQYF.